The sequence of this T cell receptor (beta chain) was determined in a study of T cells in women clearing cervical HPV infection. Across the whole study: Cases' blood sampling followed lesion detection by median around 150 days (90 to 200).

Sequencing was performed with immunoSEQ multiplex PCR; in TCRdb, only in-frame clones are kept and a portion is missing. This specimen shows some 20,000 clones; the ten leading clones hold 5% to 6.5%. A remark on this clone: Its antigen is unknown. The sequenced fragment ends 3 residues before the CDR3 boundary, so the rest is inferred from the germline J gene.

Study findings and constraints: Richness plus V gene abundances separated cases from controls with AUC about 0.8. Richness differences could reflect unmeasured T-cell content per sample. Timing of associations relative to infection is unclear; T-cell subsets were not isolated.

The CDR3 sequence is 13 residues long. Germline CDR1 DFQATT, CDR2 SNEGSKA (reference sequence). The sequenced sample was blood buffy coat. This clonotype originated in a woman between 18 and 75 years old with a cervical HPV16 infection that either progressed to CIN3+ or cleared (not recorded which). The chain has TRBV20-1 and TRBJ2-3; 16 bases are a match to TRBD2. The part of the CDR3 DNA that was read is TGCAGTGCTGGGACTAGCGGGGGGGAGACG. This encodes CSAGTSGGET. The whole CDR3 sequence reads CSAGTSGGETQYF.